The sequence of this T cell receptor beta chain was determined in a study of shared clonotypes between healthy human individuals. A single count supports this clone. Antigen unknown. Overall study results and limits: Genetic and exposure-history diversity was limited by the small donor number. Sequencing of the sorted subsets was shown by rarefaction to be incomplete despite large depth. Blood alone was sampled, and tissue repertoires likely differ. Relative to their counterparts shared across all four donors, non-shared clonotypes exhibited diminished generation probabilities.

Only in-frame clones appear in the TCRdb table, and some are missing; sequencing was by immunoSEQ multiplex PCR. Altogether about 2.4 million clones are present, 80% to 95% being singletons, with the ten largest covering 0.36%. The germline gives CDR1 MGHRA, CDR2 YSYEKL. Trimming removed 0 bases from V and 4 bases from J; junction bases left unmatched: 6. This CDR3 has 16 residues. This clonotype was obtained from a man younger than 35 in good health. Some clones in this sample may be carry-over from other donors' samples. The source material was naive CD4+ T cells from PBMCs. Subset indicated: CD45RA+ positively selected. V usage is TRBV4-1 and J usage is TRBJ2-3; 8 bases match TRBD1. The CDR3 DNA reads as TGCGCCAGCAGCCAAGATCTTTACAGGGGGGCAGATACGCAGTATTTT. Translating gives CASSQDLYRGADTQYF.